These 15 T cell receptor beta chains share one sample of origin, sequenced in a study of T cell responses to AZD1222 COVID-19 vaccine. Repertoires were generated with immunoSEQ multiplex PCR, while TCRdb's copy carries only in-frame clones and drops some. The sample holds 200,000 to 250,000 clones, roughly 91% seen once. The source material was peripheral blood, sampled on day 0 of MenACWY control vaccination. Receptors were obtained from an adult in good health.

V and J are TRBV19 and TRBJ1-5, with 8 bases fitting TRBD1. Per the germline V gene, CDR1 is LNHDA and CDR2 is SQIVND (reference sequence). Losses at the gene ends were 1 base for V and 5 bases for J; bases not matched to a gene: 10. The CDR3 totals 17 residues. CDR3 sequence reads: CASSIGPYQGADQPQHF. The CDR3 nucleotides are TGTGCCAGTAGTATAGGGCCCTATCAGGGGGCGGATCAGCCCCAGCATTTT.

This clone was detected once. The J gene is TRBJ1-4, the V gene TRBV6-2 or TRBV6-3; 11 bases are shared with TRBD1. The CDR3 runs 17 residues. V shed 5 bases, J shed 0 bases, and the junction held 5 bases outside the gene matches. Germline CDR1 is MNHEY and CDR2 is SVGEGT. The CDR3, as DNA: TGTGCCAGCAGTACCCGGACAGGGGGCGCAACTAATGAAAAACTGTTTTTT. It specifies CASSTRTGGATNEKLFF.

The chain recombines TRBV4-1 with TRBJ2-5; TRBD2 is a possible D gene (5 bases). The germline gives CDR1 MGHRA, CDR2 YSYEKL. With 0 bases removed from V and 5 bases from J, the gap between germline ends came to 13 bases. The length of the CDR3 is 15 residues. This CDR3 is CASSQEPGVGETQYF. In DNA, the CDR3 is TGCGCCAGCAGCCAAGAACCCGGGGTGGGGGAGACCCAGTACTTC.

The J gene is TRBJ2-1, the V gene TRBV18; a possible D gene is TRBD2 (6 bases). The V gene's germline CDR1 is KGHSH and CDR2 LQKENI. CDR3 length: 14 amino acids. Trimming shortened V by 3 bases and J by 6 bases, and 12 bases separated the two germline ends. CDR3 in DNA: TGTGCCAGCTCACCGGAGCGGGTCGGCAATGAGCAGTTCTTC. Translated, it gives CASSPERVGNEQFF.

The chain has TRBV7-9 and TRBJ1-1; the match to TRBD1 covers 7 bases. The CDR3 spans 11 residues. CDR1 is SEHNR, CDR2 FQNEAQ, per germline (reference sequence). With V trimmed by 5 bases and J by 8 bases, 2 bases remained unmatched. As DNA, the CDR3 is TGTGCCAGCAGCCAGGACAGGGAAGCTTTCTTT. Its protein product is CASSQDREAFF.

V and J are TRBV24-1 and TRBJ2-1; the match to TRBD2 covers 8 bases. The CDR3 has 14 residues. V shed 3 bases and J 6 bases; nucleotides not matched to a gene: 3. Germline lookup yields CDR1 KGHDR and CDR2 SFDVKD. CDR3 residues: CATSDPGGVNEQFF. The CDR3 bases are TGTGCCACCAGTGATCCCGGGGGGGTCAATGAGCAGTTCTTC.

This clone appeared a single time. This chain joins TRBV6-1 and TRBJ1-2; D possibly corresponds to TRBD1 (6 bases). The V end was cut by 3 bases, the J end by 4 bases, with 18 bases between. Germline lookup yields CDR1 MNHNS and CDR2 SASEGT. CDR3 length: 16 amino acids. This CDR3 reads CASSDIQPQGGYGYTF. For the CDR3, the DNA is TGTGCCAGCAGTGACATACAACCACAGGGAGGCTATGGCTACACCTTC.

The chain links TRBV5-6 to TRBJ1-2; 10 bases fit TRBD1. Germline values: CDR1 SGHDT, CDR2 YYEEEE. The CDR3 covers 15 residues. J was trimmed by 4 bases and V by 2 bases; bases with no gene match: 5. The CDR3 loop is CASSLGTGVTYGYTF. CDR3 DNA sequence: TGTGCCAGCAGCTTAGGGACAGGGGTTACCTATGGCTACACCTTC.

This clone was seen only once. The chain recombines TRBV4-2 with TRBJ2-3; the D gene is possibly TRBD2 (6 bases). V was cut by 0 bases and J by 2 bases, with 12 bases left in between. Per germline, CDR1 LGHNA and CDR2 YNFKEQ. CDR3 length: 16 residues. CDR3 bases: TGTGCCAGCAGCCAAGATGAGGGGCGGGACACAGATACGCAGTATTTT. Its protein product is CASSQDEGRDTDTQYF.

The genes are TRBV11-1 and TRBJ1-1; possibly TRBD1 for D (6 bases). Germline CDR1 is SGHAT and CDR2 is FQDESV (reference sequence). This CDR3 contains 15 residues. Trimming left V 3 bases short and J 0 bases short, with 11 bases between. The CDR3 coding sequence is TGTGCCAGCAGCTTCTTGACAGGACTGAACACTGAAGCTTTCTTT. This codes for CASSFLTGLNTEAFF.

The rearrangement links TRBV21-1 to TRBJ1-2. TRBV21-1 is labeled a pseudogene. This CDR3 has 15 amino acids. CDR3: CASSSPLWVSYGYTF. In DNA, the CDR3 is TGTGCCAGCAGCTCCCCCCTGTGGGTTAGCTATGGCTACACCTTC.

The chain recombines TRBV7-9 with TRBJ1-1, with 7 bases aligning to TRBD1. Unmatched junction bases numbered 11, after V lost 5 bases and J lost 11 bases. Germline CDR1 is SEHNR and CDR2 is FQNEAQ (reference sequence). The CDR3 covers 13 residues. CDR3 sequence (DNA): TGTGCCAGCAGCCTCACAGTTACAGGGGAGGCTTTCTTT. Its protein product is CASSLTVTGEAFF.

This clone was seen just once. The chain has TRBV7-2 and TRBJ2-3; 7 bases map to TRBD1. CDR1 and CDR2 (germline): SGHTA, FQGNSA. V was clipped by 4 bases and J by 0 bases; unmatched bases: 4. The CDR3 extends over 15 amino acids. CDR3 sequence: CASSSRTGSTDTQYF. As DNA, the CDR3 is TGTGCCAGCAGCTCCCGGACAGGCAGCACAGATACGCAGTATTTT. The full variable domain, with the rest looked up from reference TRBV7-2 and TRBJ2-3, is GAGVSQSPSNKVTEKGKDVELRCDPISGHTALYWYRQSLGQGLEFLIYFQGNSAPDKSGLPSDRFSAERTGGSVSTLTIQRTQQEDSAVYLCASSSRTGSTDTQYFGPGTRLTVL.

CDR3 coding DNA: TGTGCCAGCTCATTAGGACAGGGCTATGGCTACACCTTC. It codes for CASSLGQGYGYTF. J is TRBJ1-2 and V is TRBV2, with TRBD1 identical over 8 bases. J was trimmed by 4 bases and V by 8 bases; bases with no gene match: 6. Germline V lookup: CDR1 SNHLY, CDR2 FYNNEI. This CDR3 region has 13 residues.

This chain uses TRBV13 with TRBJ1-6; D unresolved. Trimming took off 7 bases at V and 4 bases at J, with 8 bases between the two ends. CDR3 size: 13 residues. Germline CDR1 PRHDT, CDR2 FYEKMQ (reference sequence). Written as DNA, the CDR3 is TGTGCCAGCACCCGGAGTTATAATTCACCCCTCCACTTT. Its protein product is CASTRSYNSPLHF.